This entry features one T cell receptor beta chain sequence. The CDR3 runs to 15 residues. Germline V gene data show CDR1 as SGDLS and CDR2 as YYNGEE. V gave up 3 bases and J gave up 8 bases, with 18 bases separating them. The data originate from a study of blood T cell repertoires in COVID-19. Study-level background: COVID-19 samples from acute and convalescent phases originated in the United States, Italy and Spain. The analysed material was cDNA or gDNA that came from T cells, B-cell-depleted T cells, or PBMCs.

As originally analysed: Reference gene primer amplification yielded estimated nucleated cell counts. The repertoire was sequenced with immunoSEQ multiplex PCR; TCRdb's copy has only in-frame clones and lacks some. D and trimming come from the DNA, and the V and J calls and clone size come from that table. The table includes a few hundred thousand clones, 70% to 90% detected once. The V call is TRBV9, the J call TRBJ2-1, with a possible D match to TRBD2 (6 bases). Sequenced input: peripheral blood. This receptor was obtained from a man aged 55 to 70 with acute or convalescent COVID-19. CDR3 DNA sequence: TGTGCCAGCAGCGAGGGGACCGGGACTGGCGATGAGCAGTTCTTC. This translates into CASSEGTGTGDEQFF. Complete variable domain (other parts from reference TRBV9 and TRBJ2-1): DSGVTQTPKHLITATGQRVTLRCSPRSGDLSVYWYQQSLDQGLQFLIQYYNGEERAKGNILERFSAQQFPDLHSELNLSSLELGDSALYFCASSEGTGTGDEQFFGPGTRLTVL.